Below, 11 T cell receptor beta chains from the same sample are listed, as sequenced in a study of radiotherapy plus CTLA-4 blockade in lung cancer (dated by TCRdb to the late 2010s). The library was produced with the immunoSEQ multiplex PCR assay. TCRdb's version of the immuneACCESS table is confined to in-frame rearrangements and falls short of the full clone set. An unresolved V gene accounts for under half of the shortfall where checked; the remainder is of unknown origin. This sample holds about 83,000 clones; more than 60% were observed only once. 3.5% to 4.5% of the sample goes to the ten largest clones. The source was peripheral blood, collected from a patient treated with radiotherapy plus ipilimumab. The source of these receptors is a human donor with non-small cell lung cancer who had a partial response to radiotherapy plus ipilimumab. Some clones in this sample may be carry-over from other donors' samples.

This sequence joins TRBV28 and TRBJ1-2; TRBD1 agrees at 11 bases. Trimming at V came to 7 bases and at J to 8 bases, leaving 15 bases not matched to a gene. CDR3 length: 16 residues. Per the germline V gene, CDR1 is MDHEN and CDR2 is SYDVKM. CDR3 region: CASTPSSGQGAPGYTF. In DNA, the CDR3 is TGTGCCAGCACTCCCTCTTCCGGACAGGGGGCGCCCGGCTACACCTTC.

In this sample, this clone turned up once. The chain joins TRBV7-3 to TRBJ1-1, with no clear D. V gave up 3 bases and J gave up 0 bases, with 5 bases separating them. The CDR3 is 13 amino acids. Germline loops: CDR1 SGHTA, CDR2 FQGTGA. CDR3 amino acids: CASSFLLNTEAFF. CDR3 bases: TGTGCCAGCAGCTTCCTCTTGAACACTGAAGCTTTCTTT.

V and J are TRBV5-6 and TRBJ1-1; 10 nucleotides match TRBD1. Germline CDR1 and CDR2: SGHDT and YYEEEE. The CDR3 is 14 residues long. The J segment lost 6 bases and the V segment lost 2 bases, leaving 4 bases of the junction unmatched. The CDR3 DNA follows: TGTGCCAGCAGCTTCTGGGACAGGGGCTCTGAAGCTTTCTTT. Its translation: CASSFWDRGSEAFF.

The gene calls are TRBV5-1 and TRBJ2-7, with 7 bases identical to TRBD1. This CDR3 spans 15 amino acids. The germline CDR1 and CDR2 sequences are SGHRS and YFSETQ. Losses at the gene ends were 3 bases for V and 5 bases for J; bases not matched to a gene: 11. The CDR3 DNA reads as TGCGCCAGCAGCTACGATGACAGGGTGTCAGACGAGCAGTACTTC. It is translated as CASSYDDRVSDEQYF.

The CDR3 region has the DNA TGTGCCAGCAGCCAACGAGGGGGCCCTGGGTACGAGCAGTACTTC. It codes for CASSQRGGPGYEQYF. This chain links TRBV7-2 with TRBJ2-7, with 7 bases fitting TRBD1. This CDR3 has 15 residues. Trimming at V came to 5 bases and at J to 4 bases, leaving 11 bases not matched to a gene. Germline CDR1 is SGHTA and CDR2 is FQGNSA.

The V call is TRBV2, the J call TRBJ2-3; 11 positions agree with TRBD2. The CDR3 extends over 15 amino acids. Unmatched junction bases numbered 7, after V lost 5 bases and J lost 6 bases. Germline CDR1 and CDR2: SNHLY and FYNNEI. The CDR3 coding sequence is TGTGCCAGCAGTCTAGCGGGGGGTATTTGGGATACGCAGTATTTT. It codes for CASSLAGGIWDTQYF.

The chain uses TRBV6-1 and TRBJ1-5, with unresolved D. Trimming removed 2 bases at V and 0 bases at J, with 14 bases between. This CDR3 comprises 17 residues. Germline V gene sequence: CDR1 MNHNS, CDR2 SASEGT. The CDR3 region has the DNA TGTGCCAGCAGTGAACAATTCCGAAGCGATAGCAATCAGCCCCAGCATTTT. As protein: CASSEQFRSDSNQPQHF.

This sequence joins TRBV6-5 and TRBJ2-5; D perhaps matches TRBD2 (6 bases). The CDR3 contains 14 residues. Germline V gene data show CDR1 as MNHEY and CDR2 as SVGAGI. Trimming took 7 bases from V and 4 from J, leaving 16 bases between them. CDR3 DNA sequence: TGTGCCAGCACCAAGGGTTGGAGGGGAGAGACCCAGTACTTC. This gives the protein CASTKGWRGETQYF.

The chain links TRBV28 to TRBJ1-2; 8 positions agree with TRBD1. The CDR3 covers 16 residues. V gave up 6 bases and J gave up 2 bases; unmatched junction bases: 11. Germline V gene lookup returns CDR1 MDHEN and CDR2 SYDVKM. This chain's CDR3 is CASRVRGQGANYGYTF. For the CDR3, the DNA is TGTGCCAGCAGGGTTAGGGGGCAGGGGGCGAACTATGGCTACACCTTC.

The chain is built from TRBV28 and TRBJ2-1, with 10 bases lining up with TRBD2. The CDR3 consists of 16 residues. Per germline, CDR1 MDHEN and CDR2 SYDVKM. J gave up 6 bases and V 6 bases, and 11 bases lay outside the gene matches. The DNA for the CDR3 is TGTGCCAGCAGCGGGGGGGTCACTAGCGGGGTCAATGAGCAGTTCTTC. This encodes CASSGGVTSGVNEQFF.

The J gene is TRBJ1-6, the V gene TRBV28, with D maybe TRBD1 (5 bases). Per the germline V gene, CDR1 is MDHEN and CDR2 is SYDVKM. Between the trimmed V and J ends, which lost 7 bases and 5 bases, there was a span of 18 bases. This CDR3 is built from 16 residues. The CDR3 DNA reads TGTGCCAGCACCTTCCGGCAGGGTCGGCATAATTCACCCCTCCACTTT. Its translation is CASTFRQGRHNSPLHF. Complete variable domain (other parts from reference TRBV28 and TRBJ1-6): DVKVTQSSRYLVKRTGEKVFLECVQDMDHENMFWYRQDPGLGLRLIYFSYDVKMKEKGDIPEGYSVSREKKERFSLILESASTNQTSMYLCASTFRQGRHNSPLHFGNGTRLTVT.